This T cell receptor beta chain was observed in a study of CD8+ T cells in alopecia areata. Whole-study results and caveats: In patients, TCRs were shared less clearly than in mice, and HLA may possibly be involved. Relative to normal scalp, lesional scalp, especially alopecia totalis/universalis, showed higher clonality. Scalp specimens additionally yield sequences from normal skin's resident alphabeta T cells.

This clone was counted a single time. The antigen remains unidentified. After isolation, RNA underwent reverse transcription to generate cDNA as the sequencing template. The method was immunoSEQ multiplex PCR; TCRdb's version includes in-frame clones alone and lacks a portion of them. The sample contains tens of thousands of clones, 65% to 80% of which appear only once. V was pared by 4 bases and J by 5 bases, with 1 base of the junction left unmatched. Looked up from germline, CDR1 is MGHRA and CDR2 is YSYEKL. This CDR3 has 13 residues. In alopecia areata patients, both lesional scalp punch biopsies and peripheral blood were collected.

This receptor was obtained from a human donor with alopecia areata. Sequenced sample: NKG2D-low CD8+ T cells sorted from blood. The rearrangement uses TRBV4-1 and TRBJ1-2; 10 nucleotides agree with TRBD1. DNA for the CDR3: TGCGCCAGCAGCCCGGGACAGGGGTATGGCTACACCTTC. Translating it yields CASSPGQGYGYTF.